These T cell receptor beta chains were read from a single sample in a study of blood T cell repertoires in COVID-19. The table came from immunoSEQ multiplex PCR; TCRdb's copy has only in-frame clones and leaves some out. The sample holds 150,000 or so clones, about 88% seen once. The sample was peripheral blood. The receptors shown here come from a young man with acute or convalescent COVID-19. CDR3s include the opening cysteine and the closing phenylalanine or tryptophan. The order of the fields is D gene, V gene, clone size, J gene, CDR3 DNA, CDR3 protein. D genes are given only for firm matches. Clone size is not always given. Where it is, it says once, few, many or a class for expanded clones.

>.|TRBV12-3/TRBV12-4|.|TRBJ1-4
TGTGCCAGCAAGGGGATAACAGAAAAACTGTTTTTT
CASKGITEKLFF
>TRBD2|TRBV7-2|.|TRBJ2-5
TGTGCCAGCAGCTTAGGCACGGTGGGGGGGGAGACCCAGTACTTC
CASSLGTVGGETQYF
>TRBD1|TRBV6-5|once|TRBJ1-5
TGTGCCAGCAGTCCCTACAGGGGAAATCAGCCCCAGCATTTT
CASSPYRGNQPQHF
>.|TRBV2|many|TRBJ1-5
TGTGCCAGCAGTGTAGGGGGGGCGGGTCAGCCCCAGCATTTT
CASSVGGAGQPQHF
>.|TRBV11-2|.|TRBJ2-5
TGTGCCAGCAGCCCGCGAGGGCCTGCACAAGAGACCCAGTACTTC
CASSPRGPAQETQYF
>.|TRBV11-2|.|TRBJ1-5
TGTGCCAGCAGCTTAGCAGGGAACGATCAGCCCCAGCATTTT
CASSLAGNDQPQHF
>.|TRBV11-2|once|TRBJ2-2
TGTGCCAGCAGCTTAGTGGTCAGTCTCACCGGGGAGCTGTTTTTT
CASSLVVSLTGELFF
>.|TRBV19|.|TRBJ1-5
TGTGCCAGAGATGGGGGCGGGCAGCCCCAGCATTTT
CARDGGGQPQHF
>TRBD1|TRBV18|once|TRBJ2-5
TGTGCCAGCTCACTCGGGACAGGGCATCAAGAGACCCAGTACTTC
CASSLGTGHQETQYF
>.|TRBV5-6|.|TRBJ2-5
TGTGCCAGCAGCTTGGGGGGCGGAGAAGAGACCCAGTACTTC
CASSLGGGEETQYF
>TRBD1|TRBV3-1/TRBV3-2|.|TRBJ1-6
TGTGCCAGCAGCCTCGACAGGGGCAATTCACCCCTCCACTTT
CASSLDRGNSPLHF
>.|TRBV7-2|.|TRBJ2-7
TGTGCCAGCAGCTTAAGGACAGCGGCGGTATTC
CASSLRTAAVF
>.|TRBV6-5|.|TRBJ2-3
TGTGCCAGCATCCCGGGCAGGGGATATGATACGCAGTATTTT
CASIPGRGYDTQYF
>TRBD1|TRBV6-2/TRBV6-3|.|TRBJ1-3
TGTGCCAGCAGTTTTCTCCCCCAGGGGGCATCTGGAAACACCATATATTTT
CASSFLPQGASGNTIYF
>TRBD1|TRBV6-5|few|TRBJ2-7
TGTGCCAGCAGTTACTGGGCAGGGGGTGGGTACGAGCAGTACTTC
CASSYWAGGGYEQYF
>.|TRBV14|few|TRBJ1-1
TGTGCCAGCAGCTCCGACTTGAACACTGAAGCTTTCTTT
CASSSDLNTEAFF
>.|TRBV27|.|TRBJ1-6
TGTGCCAGCAGTTTATGGAGCTCCTATAATTCACCCCTCCACTTT
CASSLWSSYNSPLHF
>TRBD1|TRBV30|.|TRBJ1-5
TGTGCCTGGGCAGGGGGCATGAATCAGCCCCAGCATTTT
CAWAGGMNQPQHF
>TRBD1|TRBV19|.|TRBJ1-4
TGTGCCAGTAGTATAGACCCCCCGGACAGGGGGTTCTCTGATGAAAAACTGTTTTTT
CASSIDPPDRGFSDEKLFF
>.|TRBV6-1|once|TRBJ1-6
TGTGCCAGCAGTGAATTTTCGGGGGGAAGGTCACCCCTCCACTTT
CASSEFSGGRSPLHF
>TRBD1|TRBV7-9|.|TRBJ1-4
TGTGCCAGCAGCGGGGACAGGGCCAATATTGAAAAACTGTTTTTT
CASSGDRANIEKLFF
>TRBD2|TRBV5-4|.|TRBJ2-3
TGTGCCAGCAGCGCGCTCGGGACTAGCGGGGGGAGGGATACGCAGTATTTT
CASSALGTSGGRDTQYF